The T cell receptor beta chain described here comes from a study of the immune and genomic landscape of osteosarcoma (dated by TCRdb to about 2020). In terms of the full investigation: The overall cohort was composed of approximately 48 pediatric and adult patients with high-grade osteosarcoma, and a median age at diagnosis of about 25 years (range roughly 5-85) was recorded. Poor-risk disease was overrepresented in the cohort, as 73% of patients had an unfavorable pathologic response to standard therapy and under 70% were deceased. In the overall cohort, about three fifths of patients were male, and roughly 79% had localized disease at diagnosis. To define immunogenic potential, the study profiled osteosarcoma specimens using whole genome, RNA and T-cell receptor sequencing along with immunohistochemistry and reverse phase protein arrays. The osteosarcoma immunogenomic landscape was characterized by integrating TCR sequencing results with transcriptome, protein array and immunostaining data. The goal of the study was to explain why immune checkpoint inhibitors show limited clinical activity in osteosarcoma. A couple of samples from the same tumor site were contributed by each of three patients.

Worth noting for this clone: Its recognized antigen is unknown. No much larger clonotype is one base removed from it; base qualities were not supplied.

The specimens were post-treatment primary, local recurrence and metastasis tumors obtained from patients with a poor prognosis. TCR beta chain CDR3 regions were immunosequenced using the ImmunoSEQ Assay (Adaptive Biotechnologies). In the original analysis: The ImmunoSEQ Analyzer platform was used to export TCRB rearrangements, read counts, read proportions and gene usage. Using productive rearrangements, T-cell clonality was calculated as 1 minus Pielou's evenness. In the clonal space homeostasis analysis, clonotypes were grouped as rare, small, medium, large or hyperexpanded (0.01 to 1 of the repertoire). TCR productive clonality was compared across immune clusters C1, C2 and C3 using the Wilcoxon rank sum test. Sourced from immuneACCESS, this table was stored by TCRdb with only in-frame sequences that have V and J called. A share of the clones is absent; for the studies checked, an unresolved V gene accounts for under half, and the remainder has no known explanation. V, J and clone size reflect that table, while D and trimming were determined from the DNA. This sample has about 5,100 clones in its table, and over 70% of those were observed once. The leading ten clones occupy approximately 6% of the sample.

Paper-wide results and their limitations: Sample size was not determined by any statistical method, because osteosarcoma is rare and all possible samples were collected. In five cases, a single hyperexpanded clone dominated the repertoire, and each of these five cases had fewer than 100 T-cell clonotypes. Alongside the frozen tumor specimens, matched blood was collected from only two patients. Higher TCR productive clonality was observed in the immune-hot C3 cluster than in the cold C1 cluster, although TCR productive clonality remained low overall. Productive TCR clonality was found to be low overall, with an average of 0.09 and a maximum of 0.3, which suggested limited T-cell clonal expansion. The clonality benchmarks were taken from external normal skin and healthy peripheral blood data instead of from matched normal tissue.

CDR1 and CDR2 (ENHRY, SYGVKD) derive from the germline V gene. V and J lose 8 bases and 2 bases, and a span of 13 bases separates them. The CDR3 numbers 15 residues from cysteine through phenylalanine. Only the CDR3 region is kept as DNA, spanning 45 bases read in frame from base 1. This TCR came from a human donor with osteosarcoma. The chain employs TRBV10-3 and TRBJ2-6; the D segment could be TRBD1, given 6 matching bases. Sequenced input: osteosarcoma tumor tissue from the lung. The CDR3 has the sequence CAIGGGTPGANVLTF. The DNA sequence is given as TGTGCCATCGGGGGCGGCACTCCTGGGGCCAACGTCCTGACTTTC.